The 13 T cell receptor beta chains below were found in one sample sequenced in a study of T cells after yellow fever vaccination. One entry per CDR3 protein, called by TCRdb with MiXCR from the 5' RACE reads. The table records about 16,000 distinct CDR3 sequences, over 3.5% of them present only once. Sequences were derived from PBMCs, either bulk or a sorted T-cell subset (CD4+, CD8+, memory, or dextramer-sorted; not recorded which), sampled 15 days after the yellow fever booster vaccination. The receptors stem from a man under 40 who received the YFV17D yellow fever vaccine.

This clonotype was picked up many times. The rearrangement uses TRBV20-1 and TRBJ2-7; D gene ambiguous. The CDR3 spans 12 residues. V lost 2 bases, J lost 6 bases, and 11 bases lay in between. Germline-derived CDR1 and CDR2 are DFQATT and SNEGSKA (reference sequence). CDR3 sequence: CSARSSDVEQYF. The CDR3 region has the DNA TGCAGTGCTAGATCATCGGATGTCGAGCAGTACTTC.

At least ten counts were recorded for this clonotype. J is TRBJ1-2 and V is TRBV20-1; D gene uncertain. CDR1 DFQATT and CDR2 SNEGSKA come from the germline V gene (reference sequence). Trimming stripped 1 base from V and 3 bases from J, with 9 bases between. The CDR3 extends over 13 amino acids. The DNA for the CDR3 is TGCAGTGCTAGAGCGTCAGTGGACTATGGCTACACCTTC. It translates to CSARASVDYGYTF.

Sample share makes this clonotype medium-sized. The V gene is TRBV2, the J gene TRBJ2-1; tentative D call: TRBD2 (6 bases). Trimming removed 10 bases from V and 7 bases from J, with 26 bases in between. This CDR3 is built from 16 residues. Germline CDR1 SNHLY, CDR2 FYNNEI. The CDR3 here is CAIDMGNGAGLNEQFF. DNA for the CDR3: TGTGCCATTGACATGGGGAATGGAGCGGGTTTGAATGAGCAGTTCTTC.

Many counts were recorded for this clonotype. CDR3 nucleotide sequence: TGTGCCAGCAGTTCGGCGCTTGTCGGGGAGCTGTTTTTT. This gives the protein CASSSALVGELFF. This chain links TRBV28 with TRBJ2-2; no reliable D call. The germline V gene has CDR1 MDHEN and CDR2 SYDVKM. V dropped 4 bases and J dropped 7 bases, with 10 bases sitting between them. This CDR3 has 13 amino acids.

This clonotype was counted ten times or more. The chain couples TRBV20-1 to TRBJ1-1; no firm D call. This CDR3 spans 13 amino acids. Trimming took off 5 bases at V and 1 base at J, with 11 bases between the two ends. The germline CDR1 and CDR2 sequences are DFQATT and SNEGSKA (reference sequence). The CDR3 loop reads CSAGRQPNTEAFF. The CDR3 DNA sequence: TGCAGTGCTGGCCGGCAGCCGAACACTGAAGCTTTCTTT.

This clonotype qualifies as medium-sized. The chain joins TRBV29-1 to TRBJ2-5; D might be TRBD1 (6 bases). CDR1 and CDR2 from the germline V gene are SQVTM and ANQGSEA. The V gene lost 6 bases and the J gene lost 5 bases, with 19 bases spanning the gap. CDR3 length equals 14 residues. The chain's CDR3 is CSVTTGKIGETQYF. The CDR3 DNA is TGCAGCGTAACTACAGGGAAGATCGGGGAGACCCAGTACTTC. The variable domain in full, with the rest retrieved from reference TRBV29-1 and TRBJ2-5, is SAVISQKPSRDICQRGTSLTIQCQVDSQVTMMFWYRQQPGQSLTLIATANQGSEATYESGFVIDKFPISRPNLTFSTLTVSNMSPEDSSIYLCSVTTGKIGETQYFGPGTRLLVL.

This clonotype was picked up many times. The genes are TRBV7-2 and TRBJ2-1; 8 bases are a match to TRBD2. The CDR3 is 15 residues long. J lost 6 bases, V lost 3 bases, and 7 bases had no gene match. The germline V gene encodes CDR1 SGHTA and CDR2 FQGNSA. In DNA, the CDR3 is TGTGCCAGCAGCTTGGGGCTAGCGGGCCCCAATGAGCAGTTCTTC. It codes for CASSLGLAGPNEQFF.

By sample share, this clonotype is medium-sized. This chain links TRBV24-1 with TRBJ1-6; the match to TRBD1 covers 7 bases. The V gene's germline CDR1 is KGHDR and CDR2 SFDVKD. V trimming: 1 base; J trimming: 7 bases; junction bases outside the gene matches: 3. This CDR3 spans 15 amino acids. CDR3 residues: CATSDFWDRNSPLHF. Written as DNA, the CDR3 is TGTGCCACCAGTGATTTCTGGGACAGAAATTCACCCCTCCACTTT.

This clonotype showed up many times. The chain uses TRBV12-3 or TRBV12-4 and TRBJ2-1; D remains ambiguous. The CDR3 extends over 12 amino acids. Trimming shortened V by 2 bases and J by 8 bases, and 7 bases separated the two germline ends. The CDR3 reads CASSLNPYEQFF. CDR3 sequence (DNA): TGTGCCAGCAGTTTAAACCCATATGAGCAGTTCTTC.

This clonotype occurred a few times. The chain employs TRBV6-1 and TRBJ1-2; D is possibly TRBD1 (5 bases). Germline CDR1 is MNHNS and CDR2 is SASEGT. Trimming took 6 bases from V and 0 from J, leaving 26 bases between them. This CDR3 has 19 amino acids. The CDR3 spells CASRTTLVQELGANYGYTF. CDR3 DNA sequence: TGTGCCAGCAGAACCACGCTAGTACAGGAACTTGGGGCTAACTATGGCTACACCTTC.

This clonotype has more than one count but fewer than ten. The chain links TRBV7-9 to TRBJ2-3; 8 bases fit TRBD2. CDR1 and CDR2 (germline): SEHNR, FQNEAQ (reference sequence). The CDR3 is made up of 15 amino acids. V trimming: 3 bases; J trimming: 5 bases; junction bases outside the gene matches: 7. The chain's CDR3 is CASSFREGLGDTQYF. As DNA, the CDR3 is TGTGCCAGCAGCTTTCGGGAGGGCCTGGGAGATACGCAGTATTTT.

This clonotype was seen repeatedly, ten times or more. The gene calls are TRBV5-4 and TRBJ2-3; tentatively, D is TRBD1 (6 bases). CDR1 SGHNT and CDR2 YYREEE come from the germline V gene (reference sequence). V gave up 4 bases and J gave up 2 bases, with 11 bases separating them. The CDR3 sequence is 14 residues long. The CDR3: CASSLTGNTDTQYF. The CDR3 bases are TGTGCCAGCAGCCTCACAGGGAACACAGATACGCAGTATTTT.

In regard to this clonotype: The junction and the germline gene differ at one end; a read error may be behind it. This rearrangement joins TRBV3-1 to TRBJ2-1; TRBD2 aligns across 12 bases. Germline-derived CDR1 and CDR2 are LGHDT and YNNKEL (reference sequence). This CDR3 is built from 15 residues. The CDR3 sequence: CASRALAGGPKEHFF. In DNA, the CDR3 is TGTGCCAGCAGGGCCCTAGCGGGAGGGCCAAAGGAGCACTTCTTC.